Included here is one T cell receptor beta chain sequence, with context. This sample stems from a study of CD4+ T cells in melanoma. CDR3 size: 14 residues. The V and J ends lost 6 bases and 0 bases respectively, with 14 bases between them. Germline assignment: CDR1 SQVTM and CDR2 ANQGSEA. Method: immunoSEQ multiplex PCR; TCRdb's copy keeps in-frame clones and lacks some. This table holds roughly 5,000 clones, over 55% found once. The specimen was cells from a culture (not recorded whether cultured in vitro). The clonotype comes from a human donor with melanoma. The chain is built from TRBV29-1 and TRBJ2-5; no firm D call. The CDR3 here is CSVTGPEYQETQYF. CDR3 nucleotide sequence: TGCAGCGTCACTGGCCCGGAGTACCAAGAGACCCAGTACTTC.